Listed here are 4 T cell receptor beta chains from one sample, sequenced in a study of PD-1 blockade in mismatch repair-deficient tumors. Repertoires were generated with immunoSEQ multiplex PCR, while TCRdb's copy carries only in-frame clones and drops some. The sample includes more than 85,000 clones, 82% of them seen just once. The specimen comprised peripheral blood, sampled 30 to 36 weeks after starting pembrolizumab. Receptor source: an adult with mismatch repair-deficient cancer.

This chain joins TRBV6-6 and TRBJ2-7; possibly TRBD1 or TRBD2 for D (5 bases each). V was shortened by 4 bases and J by 0 bases, with 10 bases between the two germline ends. The germline V gene has CDR1 MNHNY and CDR2 SVGAGI (reference sequence). The CDR3 has 14 residues. The CDR3 loop is CASSSAGSSYEQYF. The CDR3 nucleotides are TGTGCCAGCAGTTCGGCAGGGAGCTCCTACGAGCAGTACTTC.

The rearrangement joins TRBV6-5 to TRBJ1-2; D remains unclear. This CDR3 region has 12 residues. V dropped 11 bases and J dropped 7 bases, with 17 bases sitting between them. Germline V gives CDR1 MNHEY, CDR2 SVGAGI. The CDR3 sequence: CAATTGSFGYTF. CDR3 sequence (DNA): TGTGCCGCTACTACGGGGTCCTTTGGCTACACCTTC.

J is TRBJ1-2 and V is TRBV4-2; D gene unclear. CDR1 and CDR2 (germline): LGHNA, YNFKEQ. The CDR3 is made up of 15 amino acids. V lost 1 base to trimming and J lost 8 bases, with 17 bases between them. This CDR3 is CASSQAVQRTSGYTF. DNA of the CDR3: TGTGCCAGCAGCCAAGCGGTGCAGCGAACTAGCGGCTACACCTTC.

V is TRBV5-1 and J is TRBJ2-1, with 11 bases lining up with TRBD2. Germline lookup yields CDR1 SGHRS and CDR2 YFSETQ. This CDR3 contains 15 residues. J gave up 8 bases and V 2 bases, and 6 bases lay outside the gene matches. CDR3 coding DNA: TGCGCCAGCAGCTTCCCGACTAGCGGGGACTATGAGCAGTTCTTC. Protein: CASSFPTSGDYEQFF. Combining the CDR3 with reference TRBV5-1 and TRBJ2-1 gives the whole variable domain KAGVTQTPRYLIKTRGQQVTLSCSPISGHRSVSWYQQTPGQGLQFLFEYFSETQRNKGNFPGRFSGRQFSNSRSEMNVSTLELGDSALYLCASSFPTSGDYEQFFGPGTRLTVL.